This TCR beta chain was identified during a study of blood T cell repertoires in COVID-19. The overall study: The cDNA or gDNA used as material had been derived from T cells, B-cell-depleted T cells, or PBMCs.

In Seattle, patients joined the study during active infection and were tracked longitudinally. There are 13 residues in the CDR3. Germline assignment: CDR1 SGHAT and CDR2 FQNNGV. The V and J ends lost 5 bases and 5 bases respectively, with 10 bases between them. Authors' methods: Amplification with reference gene primers provided the estimates of nucleated cell counts. Clones were read by immunoSEQ multiplex PCR, and TCRdb kept only the in-frame ones, dropping some. D and trimming come from the DNA, and the V and J calls and clone size come from that table. The sample records 210,000 or so clones, around 90% being singletons.

The rearrangement uses TRBV11-2 and TRBJ1-5; the D gene is possibly TRBD1 (5 bases). The clonotype was recovered from a man aged 30-40 years with COVID-19, enrolled during active disease. The material sequenced was peripheral blood. The CDR3 here is CASSLSGDQPQHF. As DNA, the CDR3 is TGTGCCAGCAGCCTCTCGGGGGATCAGCCCCAGCATTTT.